This entry lists 19 T cell receptor beta chains sequenced from one sample in a study of OX40 agonist ivuxolimab in advanced cancers. The assay was immunoSEQ multiplex PCR, and TCRdb's table has in-frame clones only and misses some. The sample shows 100,000 or so clones, around 90% of them seen only once. This specimen was CD4+ or CD8+ T cells sorted from blood, taken in a trial of the OX40 agonist ivuxolimab. The receptors were sampled from an adult with an advanced solid tumor such as melanoma, head and neck, liver or kidney cancer.

The J gene is TRBJ1-1, the V gene TRBV21-1. TRBV21-1 has pseudogene status. The CDR3 is 14 amino acids. The chain's CDR3 is CASSKGLGNTEAFF. CDR3 coding DNA: TGTGCCAGCAGCAAAGGTTTAGGGAACACTGAAGCTTTCTTT.

This sequence joins TRBV6-5 and TRBJ1-2; D remains unclear. The CDR3 is 14 residues long. Germline assignment: CDR1 MNHEY and CDR2 SVGAGI. V was cut by 6 bases and J by 5 bases, with 16 bases left in between. DNA for the CDR3: TGTGCCAGCAGAACCGGACTCAGGATTTATGGCTACACCTTC. This codes for CASRTGLRIYGYTF.

This rearrangement joins TRBV29-1 to TRBJ2-1, with TRBD2 matching over 8 bases. The length of the CDR3 is 19 residues. Germline CDR1 and CDR2: SQVTM and ANQGSEA. Trimming cost V 5 bases and J 0 bases; bases outside gene matches: 18. The CDR3: CSVTPPGGAKRSSYNEQFF. DNA for the CDR3: TGCAGCGTTACCCCCCCGGGGGGGGCTAAAAGGAGCTCCTACAATGAGCAGTTCTTC.

The chain couples TRBV19 to TRBJ1-1, with D possibly being TRBD1 (5 bases). CDR3 length equals 17 residues. V gave up 1 base and J gave up 2 bases, with 17 bases separating them. CDR1 and CDR2 (germline): LNHDA, SQIVND (reference sequence). CDR3 coding DNA: TGTGCCAGTAGTATAGTGAGGAGGGGCCGCGGTAACACTGAAGCTTTCTTT. Translating it yields CASSIVRRGRGNTEAFF.

The CDR3 reads CASTRRGSGGAEVSYEQYF. Written as DNA, the CDR3 is TGCGCCAGCACCAGGCGGGGGAGCGGGGGGGCCGAGGTATCCTACGAGCAGTACTTC. The chain uses TRBV5-1 and TRBJ2-7, with 10 bases lining up with TRBD2. J gave up 1 base and V 6 bases, and 19 bases lay outside the gene matches. Germline loops: CDR1 SGHRS, CDR2 YFSETQ. The CDR3 is 19 amino acids.

The chain employs TRBV9 and TRBJ2-7; possibly TRBD1 or TRBD2 for D (5 bases each). The ends were cut back, 5 bases at V and 1 base at J, with 10 bases in the middle. Germline lookup yields CDR1 SGDLS and CDR2 YYNGEE. The CDR3 runs to 13 residues. CDR3 sequence reads: CASRIGASYEQYF. The CDR3 DNA reads as TGTGCCAGCAGAATCGGGGCTTCCTACGAGCAGTACTTC. Full variable domain (outside the CDR3, taken from reference TRBV9 and TRBJ2-7): DSGVTQTPKHLITATGQRVTLRCSPRSGDLSVYWYQQSLDQGLQFLIQYYNGEERAKGNILERFSAQQFPDLHSELNLSSLELGDSALYFCASRIGASYEQYFGPGTRLTVT.

V usage is TRBV2 and J usage is TRBJ1-2, with 7 positions matching TRBD1. Trimming cost V 4 bases and J 4 bases; bases outside gene matches: 3. The CDR3 is made up of 13 amino acids. From germline, CDR1 is SNHLY and CDR2 FYNNEI. CDR3 DNA sequence: TGTGCCAGCAGTGCTCGGGACAGCTATGGCTACACCTTC. This gives the protein CASSARDSYGYTF.

The genes are TRBV5-8 and TRBJ1-3, with D tentatively TRBD1 (5 bases). This CDR3 region has 12 residues. V was trimmed by 0 bases and J by 8 bases, leaving 6 bases between them. The germline gives CDR1 SGHTS, CDR2 YDEGEE. The CDR3 loop is CASSLEGDTIYF. For the CDR3, the DNA is TGTGCCAGCAGCTTGGAAGGGGACACCATATATTTT.

The CDR3: CASTRGSAGVDNEQFF. CDR3 DNA sequence: TGTGCCAGCACCCGAGGGTCAGCGGGGGTAGACAATGAGCAGTTCTTC. The chain uses TRBV4-2 and TRBJ2-1, with 8 bases aligning to TRBD2. This CDR3 is 16 amino acids long. CDR1 is LGHNA and CDR2 is YNFKEQ in the germline V gene. The V segment lost 7 bases and the J segment 5 bases; nucleotides outside the gene matches: 13.

In this sample, this clone turned up once. This chain links TRBV10-3 with TRBJ2-7; 11 bases match TRBD1. From germline, CDR1 is ENHRY and CDR2 SYGVKD. V lost 4 bases and J lost 2; bases outside the gene matches: 4. The CDR3 has 15 residues. This chain's CDR3 is CAISVGQGAAYEQYF. Written as DNA, the CDR3 is TGTGCCATCAGTGTTGGACAGGGGGCCGCCTACGAGCAGTACTTC.

V usage is TRBV5-6 and J usage is TRBJ1-4; maybe TRBD1 (6 bases). The CDR3 is 16 amino acids. Germline lookup yields CDR1 SGHDT and CDR2 YYEEEE. Between the trimmed V and J ends, which lost 0 bases and 5 bases, there was a span of 14 bases. Here the CDR3 DNA reads TGTGCCAGCAGCTTGGCCAGGGGTTGGCAGAATGAAAAACTGTTTTTT. Amino acids: CASSLARGWQNEKLFF.

This clone has more than one count but fewer than ten. This chain connects TRBV19 to TRBJ1-5, with a possible D match to TRBD1 (6 bases). Trimming left V 4 bases short and J 5 bases short, with 9 bases between. The CDR3 is 13 residues long. The germline V gene encodes CDR1 LNHDA and CDR2 SQIVND (reference sequence). The CDR3 region is CASSKGEYQPQHF. In DNA form, the CDR3 reads TGTGCCAGTAGTAAGGGGGAGTATCAGCCCCAGCATTTT.

The chain has TRBV10-3 and TRBJ2-1; 13 bases fit TRBD2. The CDR3 loop spans 18 amino acids. Germline trimming cut 6 bases from V and 0 bases from J; bases unmatched to any gene: 8. The V gene's germline CDR1 is ENHRY and CDR2 SYGVKD. DNA for the CDR3: TGTGCCATCAGCTTTACTAGCGGGGGGGATTACTCCTACAATGAGCAGTTCTTC. Translated, it gives CAISFTSGGDYSYNEQFF.

V gene TRBV6-1 combines with J gene TRBJ1-1; TRBD1 agrees at 11 bases. Germline CDR1 MNHNS, CDR2 SASEGT. The CDR3 contains 14 residues. The V and J ends lost 5 bases and 5 bases, in that order; junction bases with no gene match: 4. Here the CDR3 DNA reads TGTGCCAGCAGTCGGGACAGGGGGGGTACTGAAGCTTTCTTT. Residues: CASSRDRGGTEAFF.

The sample holds one count of this clone. The genes are TRBV5-1 and TRBJ1-2; 7 bases map to TRBD1. The junction had 5 bases not matched to a gene; V was cut back by 4 bases and J by 5 bases. Germline CDR1 SGHRS, CDR2 YFSETQ. The CDR3 is 13 residues long. The DNA of the CDR3 is TGCGCCAGCAGCCCCGGGACAGTTTATGGCTACACCTTC. It specifies CASSPGTVYGYTF.

The V call is TRBV5-1, the J call TRBJ2-7, with unresolved D. The V end lost 3 bases, the J end lost 7 bases, and 11 bases lay between the germline ends. Germline V CDR1 and CDR2: SGHRS, YFSETQ. The CDR3 contains 12 residues. CDR3 sequence (DNA): TGCGCCAGCAGCTATGATGTCGGGGAGCAGTACTTC. Translated: CASSYDVGEQYF.

The chain joins TRBV5-1 to TRBJ2-5; D ambiguous. Trimming took off 4 bases at V and 4 bases at J, with 14 bases between the two ends. This CDR3 has 14 amino acids. The germline CDR1 and CDR2 sequences are SGHRS and YFSETQ. The CDR3 nucleotides are TGCGCCAGCAGCCTGTCCCCACCCCCAGAGACCCAGTACTTC. Protein: CASSLSPPPETQYF.

The chain joins TRBV18 to TRBJ1-2; unclear D gene. V lost 1 base and J lost 1, with 4 bases in between. Germline V lookup: CDR1 KGHSH, CDR2 LQKENI. The CDR3 consists of 13 residues. The CDR3 is CASSPQDNYGYTF. CDR3 nucleotide sequence: TGTGCCAGCTCACCACAGGATAACTATGGCTACACCTTC.

The sample holds a few counts of this clone. The J gene is TRBJ1-2, the V gene TRBV7-2, with D unclear. The CDR3 spans 12 residues. CDR1 and CDR2 from the germline V gene are SGHTA and FQGNSA. V was clipped by 4 bases and J by 5 bases, with 8 bases between them. Here the CDR3 reads CASSSPSYGYTF. The CDR3 DNA reads TGTGCCAGCAGCTCGCCGAGTTATGGCTACACCTTC.